The present T cell receptor (beta chain) was sequenced within a study of long-term antiretroviral therapy in people with HIV. The CDR3 is 13 amino acids. The germline CDR1 and CDR2 sequences are SGDLS and YYNGEE. Trimming stripped 3 bases from V and 3 bases from J, with 9 bases between. Runs used v3.0 of the immunoSEQ assay and were done at survey level. For every sample, sequencing targeted 40,000-50,000 T-cell genomes. Measured with immunoSEQ multiplex PCR; TCRdb has only the in-frame clones, and not every one. The sample yields tens of thousands of clones, around 84% seen once. Sequenced here: unsorted PBMCs, sampled 1.9 years after starting antiretroviral therapy. The sequence derives from a woman between 50 and 59 years old with HIV. The chain employs TRBV9 and TRBJ1-1, with a possible D match to TRBD1 (6 bases). The CDR3 spells CASSAQGDTEAFF. The CDR3 DNA follows: TGTGCCAGCAGCGCACAGGGTGACACTGAAGCTTTCTTT.